One and the same sample provided the 27 T cell receptor beta chains below, sequenced in a study of CD8+ T cells in alopecia areata. Extracted RNA was reverse transcribed into cDNA, the sequencing template. Clones were sequenced by immunoSEQ multiplex PCR, and TCRdb holds only the in-frame ones, with some missing. Found here are approximately 180,000 clones, roughly 60% of them singletons; the top ten hold about 1.5%. Here the sequenced sample was CD4+ T cells sorted from blood, taken at week 0. All receptors come from a human donor with alopecia areata.

The chain carries TRBV29-1 and TRBJ1-1; D gene unclear. The germline gives CDR1 SQVTM, CDR2 ANQGSEA. CDR3 length equals 13 residues. The germline V and J ends were trimmed by 4 bases and 3 bases, with 12 bases remaining between them. The CDR3 region is CSVGYRGDTEAFF. In nucleotides, the CDR3 is TGCAGCGTTGGTTATCGGGGTGACACTGAAGCTTTCTTT.

A few counts support this clone. The chain carries TRBV29-1 and TRBJ2-7; TRBD1 matches 8 bases. This CDR3 is 14 amino acids long. With V trimmed by 7 bases and J by 3 bases, 11 bases remained unmatched. Germline CDR1 and CDR2: SQVTM and ANQGSEA. The CDR3 is CSADRTGSGYEQYF. CDR3 nucleotide sequence: TGCAGCGCGGATCGGACAGGGAGCGGCTACGAGCAGTACTTC.

V usage is TRBV2 and J usage is TRBJ2-6, with D tentatively TRBD2 (6 bases). V was pared by 7 bases and J by 2 bases, with 12 bases between. CDR1 is SNHLY and CDR2 is FYNNEI in the germline V gene. The CDR3 consists of 15 residues. This CDR3 is CASTEEGTGANVLTF. CDR3 DNA sequence: TGTGCCAGCACCGAGGAGGGAACTGGGGCCAACGTCCTGACTTTC.

V and J are TRBV30 and TRBJ1-2, with a weak D call TRBD1 (5 bases). V gave up 3 bases and J gave up 2 bases, with 10 bases separating them. This CDR3 spans 13 amino acids. CDR1 and CDR2 from the germline V gene are GTSNPN and SVGIG (reference sequence). CDR3 region: CAWSRDSNYGYTF. The CDR3 nucleotides read TGTGCCTGGAGCCGGGACTCAAACTATGGCTACACCTTC.

The chain carries TRBV5-1 and TRBJ2-7; 11 bases fit TRBD2. This CDR3 region has 15 residues. J lost 5 bases, V lost 4 bases, and 8 bases had no gene match. The V gene's germline CDR1 is SGHRS and CDR2 YFSETQ. The CDR3 spells CASSPLTSGVHEQYF. CDR3 in DNA: TGCGCCAGCAGCCCTCTGACTAGCGGGGTCCACGAGCAGTACTTC.

This clone has more than one count but fewer than ten. Other DNA sequences in this sample translate to the same CDR3. The gene calls are TRBV29-1 and TRBJ2-5; 8 bases map to TRBD2. Germline V gene lookup returns CDR1 SQVTM and CDR2 ANQGSEA. There are 13 residues in the CDR3. J gave up 2 bases and V 4 bases, and 3 bases lay outside the gene matches. The CDR3 protein is CSVAGGGQETQYF. The DNA of the CDR3 is TGCAGCGTTGCGGGAGGGGGTCAAGAGACCCAGTACTTC.

The chain has TRBV5-6 and TRBJ1-1, with D unresolved. The CDR3 is 13 amino acids. Germline assignment: CDR1 SGHDT and CDR2 YYEEEE. V gave up 0 bases and J gave up 7 bases, with 10 bases separating them. The CDR3 DNA reads TGTGCCAGCAGCTTGGTGGGTGGGATTGAAGCTTTCTTT. Translated: CASSLVGGIEAFF.

In DNA form, the CDR3 reads TGTGCCAGCAGCTTCGGGGTTTCCTACGAGCAGTACTTC. It specifies CASSFGVSYEQYF. The chain employs TRBV7-8 and TRBJ2-7, with D possibly being TRBD2 (5 bases). There are 13 residues in the CDR3. Germline lookup yields CDR1 SGHVS and CDR2 FQNEAQ. Trimming took 3 bases from V and 1 from J, leaving 7 bases between them.

The rearrangement links TRBV10-3 to TRBJ2-6; 9 positions agree with TRBD1. Germline trimming cut 2 bases from V and 2 bases from J; bases unmatched to any gene: 1. The CDR3 covers 16 residues. Germline CDR1 is ENHRY and CDR2 is SYGVKD. The CDR3 sequence is CAISEGQGTGANVLTF. Written as DNA, the CDR3 is TGTGCCATCAGTGAGGGACAGGGGACTGGGGCCAACGTCCTGACTTTC.

The table lists this clone with a few counts. The CDR3 here is CASSLSGAKNIQYF. The CDR3 nucleotides read TGTGCCAGCAGCCTCAGTGGGGCCAAAAACATTCAGTACTTC. The V call is TRBV7-2, the J call TRBJ2-4; no firm D call. Germline CDR1 reads SGHTA; CDR2 reads FQGNSA. V lost 5 bases and J 1 base, leaving 9 bases between the germline ends. This CDR3 comprises 14 residues.

V usage is TRBV29-1 and J usage is TRBJ1-2, with a tentative D call TRBD1 (6 bases). V was shortened by 7 bases and J by 2 bases, with 11 bases between the two germline ends. This CDR3 is built from 12 residues. The germline gives CDR1 SQVTM, CDR2 ANQGSEA. The CDR3 sequence: CSAGGQNYGYTF. CDR3 in DNA: TGCAGCGCTGGTGGACAGAACTATGGCTACACCTTC.

The chain uses TRBV25-1 and TRBJ2-3; a weak D match, TRBD2 (5 bases). This CDR3 has 14 amino acids. Germline loops: CDR1 MGHDK, CDR2 SYGVNS. V lost 7 bases and J 3 bases, leaving 14 bases between the germline ends. CDR3 loop: CASKAEDLTDTQYF. In DNA form, the CDR3 reads TGTGCCAGCAAGGCGGAGGATTTGACAGATACGCAGTATTTT.

The chain recombines TRBV5-1 with TRBJ1-1; possibly TRBD1 for D (5 bases). V was clipped by 0 bases and J by 1 base, with 10 bases between them. In germline, CDR1 is SGHRS, CDR2 YFSETQ. This CDR3 contains 15 residues. CDR3 DNA: TGCGCCAGCAGCTTGGCCGGGGACCCGAACACTGAAGCTTTCTTT. Translated: CASSLAGDPNTEAFF.

This clone was found a few times. This chain joins TRBV14 and TRBJ1-1; TRBD1 might be the D (5 bases). Trimming left V 2 bases short and J 1 base short, with 8 bases between. This CDR3 has 14 amino acids. Germline V gene lookup returns CDR1 SGHDN and CDR2 FVKESK. The CDR3 nucleotides read TGTGCCAGCAGCCAACTCGGGGGGAACACTGAAGCTTTCTTT. This translates into CASSQLGGNTEAFF.

CDR3 sequence (DNA): TGCGCCAGCAGCCCCAATCCTGACAGTCCCTCCTATGGCTACACCTTC. Its protein product is CASSPNPDSPSYGYTF. The V gene is TRBV5-1, the J gene TRBJ1-2, with D tentatively TRBD1 (5 bases). V was clipped by 4 bases and J by 4 bases, with 20 bases between them. Germline V gene lookup returns CDR1 SGHRS and CDR2 YFSETQ. The CDR3 sequence is 16 residues long.

A word on this clone: This sample also contains other DNA sequences that code for the same CDR3. The CDR3 DNA is TGCAGTGCTAGTTCAGAGGGCTACACCTTC. It specifies CSASSEGYTF. The chain couples TRBV20-1 to TRBJ1-2, with D hard to call. Trimming removed 3 bases from V and 8 bases from J, with 7 bases in between. Germline-derived CDR1 and CDR2 are DFQATT and SNEGSKA (reference sequence). The CDR3 extends over 10 amino acids.

A note on this clone: In the same sample, other DNA sequences code for this CDR3. V and J are TRBV9 and TRBJ2-7, with D perhaps matching TRBD1 (5 bases). The germline CDR1 and CDR2 sequences are SGDLS and YYNGEE. The CDR3 length is 14 residues. Trimming cost V 0 bases and J 0 bases, with 7 bases left between them. CDR3 in amino acids: CASSVGQSSYEQYF. The DNA for the CDR3 is TGTGCCAGCAGCGTAGGACAGTCCTCCTACGAGCAGTACTTC.

About this clone itself: The identical CDR3 is also encoded by other nucleotide sequences in the sample. The CDR3, as DNA: TGTGCCTGGAGTGTCCGCTCTGGGGCCAACGTCCTGACTTTC. Translation gives CAWSVRSGANVLTF. The V gene is TRBV30, the J gene TRBJ2-6; no clear D. Trimming took off 0 bases at V and 0 bases at J, with 3 bases between the two ends. Germline-derived CDR1 and CDR2 are GTSNPN and SVGIG (reference sequence). There are 14 residues in the CDR3.

The rearrangement links TRBV5-1 to TRBJ2-3, with 8 bases fitting TRBD1. Per germline, CDR1 SGHRS and CDR2 YFSETQ. The junction had 8 bases not matched to a gene; V was cut back by 4 bases and J by 7 bases. This CDR3 contains 14 residues. CDR3 sequence (DNA): TGCGCCAGCAGCGAAGGACAGGGTGTGAATACGCAGTATTTT. Amino acid sequence: CASSEGQGVNTQYF.

There are a few counts of this clone. The chain is built from TRBV29-1 and TRBJ2-7; D is ambiguous. V was clipped by 8 bases and J by 6 bases, with 20 bases between them. CDR3 length: 13 amino acids. The germline gives CDR1 SQVTM, CDR2 ANQGSEA. The CDR3 spells CSPKVQRCVEQYF. CDR3 bases: TGCAGCCCTAAGGTACAGAGGTGTGTCGAGCAGTACTTC.

There are a few counts of this clone. This chain connects TRBV29-1 to TRBJ2-1, with TRBD2 matching over 7 bases. The germline V gene encodes CDR1 SQVTM and CDR2 ANQGSEA. Germline trimming cut 7 bases from V and 5 bases from J; bases unmatched to any gene: 11. CDR3 size: 14 residues. In DNA form, the CDR3 reads TGCAGCGGGGACGTAGCGGGCTTTGACAATGAGCAGTTCTTC. As protein: CSGDVAGFDNEQFF.

The chain links TRBV29-1 to TRBJ2-7; 11 positions match TRBD2. The germline V gene has CDR1 SQVTM and CDR2 ANQGSEA. The CDR3 consists of 11 residues. With 6 bases clipped from V and 7 bases from J, the junction kept 2 bases outside the gene matches. The CDR3 loop reads CSVGLAAEQYF. As DNA, the CDR3 is TGCAGCGTGGGACTAGCGGCAGAGCAGTACTTC.

This clone came up a few times. The chain joins TRBV5-6 to TRBJ2-1, with 7 nucleotides matching TRBD2. Germline trimming cut 3 bases from V and 6 bases from J; bases unmatched to any gene: 9. The CDR3 extends over 15 amino acids. Looked up from germline, CDR1 is SGHDT and CDR2 is YYEEEE. In nucleotides, the CDR3 is TGTGCCAGCAGCTACACGGGGGGACTCTCCAATGAGCAGTTCTTC. As protein: CASSYTGGLSNEQFF.

The chain carries TRBV9 and TRBJ1-1; possibly TRBD1 for D (6 bases). The CDR3 is made up of 15 amino acids. Germline V gene data show CDR1 as SGDLS and CDR2 as YYNGEE. Trimming removed 0 bases from V and 1 base from J, with 10 bases in between. The DNA for the CDR3 is TGTGCCAGCAGCGTAGCCTTGGACAGGAACACTGAAGCTTTCTTT. Translated, it gives CASSVALDRNTEAFF.

As regards this clone: The sample carries other DNA sequences with the same CDR3. The genes are TRBV30 and TRBJ2-1, with unresolved D. Per the germline V gene, CDR1 is GTSNPN and CDR2 is SVGIG (reference sequence). The CDR3 is 11 residues long. Trimming removed 0 bases at V and 4 bases at J, with 1 base between. The CDR3 DNA is TGTGCCTGGAGTGTATACAATGAGCAGTTCTTC. It is translated as CAWSVYNEQFF.

The V call is TRBV25-1, the J call TRBJ2-1, with D possibly TRBD1 on 5 matching bases. The CDR3 is made up of 13 amino acids. CDR1 and CDR2 (germline): MGHDK, SYGVNS. With 4 bases removed from V and 6 bases from J, the gap between germline ends came to 10 bases. The CDR3, as DNA: TGTGCCAGCAGTGGAGACAGTTTCAATGAGCAGTTCTTC. Its protein product is CASSGDSFNEQFF.

The chain links TRBV5-1 to TRBJ2-5; possibly TRBD1 for D (6 bases). Germline V lookup: CDR1 SGHRS, CDR2 YFSETQ. The ends were cut back, 3 bases at V and 1 base at J, with 16 bases in the middle. The CDR3 has 16 residues. The DNA of the CDR3 is TGCGCCAGCAGCTCGGCCCGGGACAAGATCCAAGAGACCCAGTACTTC. Protein sequence: CASSSARDKIQETQYF. The entire variable domain, with the rest obtained from reference TRBV5-1 and TRBJ2-5, is as follows: KAGVTQTPRYLIKTRGQQVTLSCSPISGHRSVSWYQQTPGQGLQFLFEYFSETQRNKGNFPGRFSGRQFSNSRSEMNVSTLELGDSALYLCASSSARDKIQETQYFGPGTRLLVL.